This T cell receptor (beta chain) emerged from a study of regulatory T cells in long-lasting Graves disease. Study at large: With positive TSH receptor antibodies and over 5 years of antithyroid drugs, Graves' disease was considered persistent.

At least ten counts were recorded for this clonotype. Time point here: persistent/refractory GD, antithyroid drugs over 5 years with positive TRAb. Following extraction of RNA from PBMCs, that RNA was used to make the TCR library. Graves' disease diagnosis was established per American Thyroid Association guidelines. Patients were enrolled at an endocrinology department in Xi'an, China. CDR3 length: 18 residues. Per germline, CDR1 MNHNS and CDR2 SASEGT. Trimming removed 7 bases at V and 2 bases at J, with 21 bases between. CDR3 regions were amplified by Arm-PCR using iRepertoire HTBI primers to build TCR beta libraries. Each CDR3 protein is one row after TCRdb ran MiXCR on the multiplex PCR reads. This table has more than 300,000 distinct CDR3 sequences, about 23% appearing once.

The clonotype originates from a woman aged 40-49 years with Graves disease. Sequenced here: peripheral blood mononuclear cells (PBMCs), sampled when the disease was refractory, from a patient treated with antithyroid drugs. V gene TRBV6-1 combines with J gene TRBJ2-6, with D tentatively TRBD1 or TRBD2 (5 bases each). The DNA of the CDR3 is TGTGCCAGCAACCCTGGGGGAACCTTAAAGGCTGGGGCCAACGTCCTGACTTTC. This translates into CASNPGGTLKAGANVLTF.